This T cell receptor beta chain emerged from a study of OX40 agonist ivuxolimab in advanced cancers. CDR1 and CDR2 (germline): MNHEY, SMNVEV (reference sequence). The length of the CDR3 is 14 residues. V lost 2 bases and J lost 11, with 16 bases in between. The assay was immunoSEQ multiplex PCR, and TCRdb's table has in-frame clones only and misses some. The data show tens of thousands of clones, with 80% to 90% seen just once and around 2% held by the top ten. Comment on this clone: Antigen: not known.

Broader study findings: Expanded clones were, on average, more numerous in CD8+ T cells than in CD4+.

The sample in question was CD4+ or CD8+ T cells sorted from blood, obtained in a trial of the OX40 agonist ivuxolimab. The chain combines TRBV27 with TRBJ2-1; TRBD2 might be the D (6 bases). The sequence derives from an adult with an advanced solid tumor such as melanoma, head and neck, liver or kidney cancer. CDR3 protein: CASSLGDFPRKQFF. For the CDR3, the DNA is TGTGCCAGCAGTTTAGGGGACTTTCCACGGAAGCAGTTCTTC.